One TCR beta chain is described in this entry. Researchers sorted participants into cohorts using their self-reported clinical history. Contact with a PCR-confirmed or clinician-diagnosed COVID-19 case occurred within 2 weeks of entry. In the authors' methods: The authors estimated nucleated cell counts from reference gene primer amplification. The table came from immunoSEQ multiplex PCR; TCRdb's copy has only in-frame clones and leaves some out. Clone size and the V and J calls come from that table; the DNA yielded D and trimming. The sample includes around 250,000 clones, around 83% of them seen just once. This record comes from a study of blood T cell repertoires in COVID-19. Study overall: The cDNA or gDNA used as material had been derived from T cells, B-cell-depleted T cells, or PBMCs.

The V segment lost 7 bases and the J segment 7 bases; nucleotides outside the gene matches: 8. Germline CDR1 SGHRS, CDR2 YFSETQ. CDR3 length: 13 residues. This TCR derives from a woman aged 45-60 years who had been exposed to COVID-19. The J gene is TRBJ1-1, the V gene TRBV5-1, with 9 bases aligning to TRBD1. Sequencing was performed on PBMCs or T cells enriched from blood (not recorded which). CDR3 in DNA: TGCGCCAGCTCATTGGACAGGGGTGGTGAAGCTTTCTTT. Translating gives CASSLDRGGEAFF.